A selection of T cell receptor beta chains follows, all from one sample in a study of regulatory T cells in long-lasting Graves disease. Each CDR3 protein is one row after TCRdb ran MiXCR on the multiplex PCR reads. The profile shows some 600,000 distinct CDR3 sequences, 16% of them singletons. These same records also appear under a second study, on T cells in Graves' hyperthyroidism and ophthalmopathy.

The sample here was peripheral blood mononuclear cells (PBMCs), taken at new diagnosis, from a patient treated with antithyroid drugs. Receptors were obtained from a man between 18 and 35 years old with Graves disease. Each CDR3 is given with its conserved first and last residue. The D gene is left open where the match is weak. For some rows the clone size is stated as once, few or many, or as a class when expanded; others skip it.

J	size	length	V	D	CDR3	DNA
TRBJ2-7	NA	16	TRBV28	TRBD2	CASHGASGRTTYEQYF	TGTGCCAGCCACGGGGCTAGCGGGAGGACAACCTACGAGCAGTACTTC
TRBJ2-4	few	15	TRBV28	TRBD1	CASSQGVGAKNIQYF	TGTGCCAGCAGTCAGGGGGTTGGGGCCAAAAACATTCAGTACTTC
TRBJ2-7	many	13	TRBV27	NA	CASSFRHNYEQYF	TGTGCCAGCAGTTTCAGACACAACTACGAGCAGTACTTC
TRBJ2-3	many	15	TRBV20-1	TRBD2	CSAQAGGGSTDTQYF	TGCAGTGCCCAGGCCGGCGGGGGGAGCACAGATACGCAGTATTTT
TRBJ2-7	many	16	TRBV5-1	NA	CASSSRPQHGSYEQYF	TGCGCCAGCAGCTCAAGACCGCAGCACGGCTCCTACGAGCAGTACTTC
TRBJ1-2	many	15	TRBV27	NA	CASSSNSASGFGYTF	TGTGCCAGCAGTTCCAACTCCGCATCGGGGTTTGGCTACACCTTC
TRBJ2-7	NA	15	TRBV13	TRBD2	CASSFQAGVRHEQYF	TGTGCCAGCAGCTTCCAAGCGGGAGTGCGCCACGAGCAGTACTTC
TRBJ2-7	few	14	TRBV29-1	TRBD1	CSVDSGTGSYEQYF	TGCAGCGTTGACTCCGGGACAGGCTCCTACGAGCAGTACTTC
TRBJ1-1	many	14	TRBV28	NA	CATQTQALNTEAFF	TGTGCCACCCAGACCCAGGCGTTGAACACTGAAGCTTTCTTT
TRBJ1-4	many	12	TRBV7-9	NA	CASSRRLEKLFF	TGTGCCAGCAGCCGCAGGTTGGAAAAACTGTTTTTT
TRBJ1-1	many	13	TRBV27	NA	CASSLTLAREAFF	TGTGCCAGCAGTTTAACCCTCGCCCGTGAAGCTTTCTTT
TRBJ2-7	NA	13	TRBV3-1	NA	CASSRLTGYEQYF	TGTGCCAGCAGCCGTTTAACGGGCTACGAGCAGTACTTC
TRBJ2-5	few	19	TRBV7-9	TRBD2	CASSSKPTSGRGGQETQYF	TGTGCCAGCAGCTCGAAGCCGACTAGCGGGAGAGGGGGGCAAGAGACCCAGTACTTC
TRBJ1-1	NA	11	TRBV10-2	NA	CASSDHGGAFF	TGCGCCAGCAGTGATCACGGGGGGGCTTTCTTT
TRBJ2-1	few	13	TRBV20-1	TRBD1	CSARESGGSEQFF	TGCAGTGCGCGAGAGTCAGGGGGAAGTGAGCAGTTCTTC
TRBJ2-2	few	15	TRBV7-9	NA	CASSTRTANTGELFF	TGTGCCAGCAGTACAAGGACAGCGAACACCGGGGAGCTGTTTTTT
TRBJ2-2	many	15	TRBV7-8	NA	CASSKWGVDTGELFF	TGTGCCAGCAGCAAATGGGGGGTAGACACCGGGGAGCTGTTTTTT
TRBJ1-1	NA	16	TRBV3-1	NA	CASSQGGQGGRTEAFF	TGTGCCAGCAGCCAAGGGGGTCAGGGCGGGAGAACTGAAGCTTTCTTT
TRBJ2-3	NA	16	TRBV5-6	NA	CASSPIGNRRTDTQYF	TGTGCCAGCAGCCCCATCGGTAACAGGCGCACAGATACGCAGTACTTT
TRBJ2-1	NA	15	TRBV6-4	NA	CASSHQEASYNEQFF	TGTGCCAGCAGTCACCAGGAGGCCTCCTACAATGAGCAGTTCTTC
TRBJ2-2	NA	15	TRBV30	NA	CAWSVLSSLTGELFF	TGTGCCTGGAGTGTCCTCTCTAGCCTAACCGGGGAGCTGTTTTTT
TRBJ1-4	many	12	TRBV2	NA	CASSADDEKLFF	TGTGCCAGCAGTGCCGATGATGAAAAACTGTTTTTT
TRBJ1-2	NA	14	TRBV12-3/TRBV12-4	TRBD1	CASRSGTGVYGYTF	TGTGCCAGCAGGTCCGGGACAGGGGTCTATGGCTACACCTTC
TRBJ2-7	many	13	TRBV27	NA	CASSLTVSYEQYF	TGTGCCAGCAGTTTGACCGTTTCCTACGAGCAGTACTTC
TRBJ2-2	few	15	TRBV6-9	TRBD2	CASSYGGSRTGELFF	TGTGCCAGCAGTTACGGGGGGTCGAGAACCGGGGAGCTGTTTTTT
TRBJ2-6	few	20	TRBV7-2	TRBD2	CASSKRWTSGRVSGANVLTF	TGTGCCAGCAGCAAGCGATGGACTAGCGGGAGGGTGTCTGGGGCCAACGTCCTGACTTTC
TRBJ2-5	many	16	TRBV27	TRBD1	CASSAGQGSFGETQYF	TGTGCCAGCAGTGCGGGACAGGGGTCTTTCGGGGAGACCCAGTACTTC
TRBJ1-1	NA	15	TRBV3-1	TRBD1	CASSQAGGISTEAFF	TGTGCCAGCAGCCAGGCAGGGGGAATTTCGACTGAAGCTTTCTTT
TRBJ1-1	many	13	TRBV30	NA	CAYSGILNTEAFF	TGTGCATACTCCGGGATCTTGAACACTGAAGCTTTCTTT
TRBJ1-1	few	14	TRBV5-8	NA	CASSLGTLRTEAFF	TGTGCCAGCAGCTTGGGGACATTGCGGACTGAAGCTTTCTTT
TRBJ2-1	few	16	TRBV7-9	NA	CASSLGRSFHLNEQFF	TGTGCCAGCAGCTTAGGAAGGTCTTTTCATCTCAATGAGCAGTTCTTC
TRBJ2-1	NA	13	TRBV9	TRBD1	CASSVQGAGEQFF	TGTGCCAGCAGCGTGCAGGGGGCCGGTGAGCAGTTCTTC